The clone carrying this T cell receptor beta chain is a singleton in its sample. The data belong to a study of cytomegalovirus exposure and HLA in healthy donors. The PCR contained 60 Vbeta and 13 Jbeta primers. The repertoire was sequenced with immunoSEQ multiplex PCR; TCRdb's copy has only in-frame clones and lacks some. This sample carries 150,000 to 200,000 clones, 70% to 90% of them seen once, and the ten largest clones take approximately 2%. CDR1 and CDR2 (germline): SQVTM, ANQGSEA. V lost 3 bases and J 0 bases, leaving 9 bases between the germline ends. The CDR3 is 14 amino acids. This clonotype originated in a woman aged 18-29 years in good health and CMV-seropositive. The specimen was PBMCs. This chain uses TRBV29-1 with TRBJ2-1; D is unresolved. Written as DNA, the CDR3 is TGCAGCGTTGATACAGAAAGCTCCTACAATGAGCAGTTCTTC. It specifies CSVDTESSYNEQFF.